This T cell receptor (beta chain) was captured in a study of cytomegalovirus exposure and HLA in healthy donors. The CDR3 runs 17 residues. The germline V gene has CDR1 SGHDN and CDR2 FVKESK. V was cut by 0 bases and J by 1 base, with 12 bases left in between. 60 Vbeta and 13 Jbeta primers were used in PCR. Here immunoSEQ multiplex PCR was the method, and the copy in TCRdb shows in-frame clones only, minus some. The repertoire holds 30,000 to 40,000 clones, with roughly 64% as singletons. General observations from the study: Across donors, presence/absence analyses took sequencing depth to be roughly uniform. Among the CMV-associated chains, three were confirmed in vitro as specific for CMV antigens.

Comment on this clone: Antigen: not known.

The receptor comes from a man aged 35-49 years in good health and CMV-seropositive. The rearrangement uses TRBV14 and TRBJ2-2, with a tentative D call TRBD1 (6 bases). Specimen: PBMCs. The CDR3 sequence is CASSQDKGVQNTGELFF. CDR3 bases: TGTGCCAGCAGCCAAGATAAGGGGGTCCAGAACACCGGGGAGCTGTTTTTT.